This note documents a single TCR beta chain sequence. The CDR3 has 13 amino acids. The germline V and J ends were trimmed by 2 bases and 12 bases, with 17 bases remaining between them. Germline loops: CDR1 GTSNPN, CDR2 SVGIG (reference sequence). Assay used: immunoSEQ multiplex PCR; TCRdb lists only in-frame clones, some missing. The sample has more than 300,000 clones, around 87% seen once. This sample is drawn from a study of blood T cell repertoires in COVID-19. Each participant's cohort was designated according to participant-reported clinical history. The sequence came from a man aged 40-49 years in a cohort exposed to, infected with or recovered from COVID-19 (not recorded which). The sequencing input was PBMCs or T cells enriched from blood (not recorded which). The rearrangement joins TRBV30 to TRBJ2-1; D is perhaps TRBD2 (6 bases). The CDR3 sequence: CAWSSEGRRGQFF. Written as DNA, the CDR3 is TGTGCCTGGAGTTCGGAGGGGCGGCGGGGGCAGTTCTTC.